Shown below are 6 T cell receptor beta chains from a single sample sequenced in a study of blood T cell repertoires in COVID-19. Profiling relied on immunoSEQ multiplex PCR, and the TCRdb table lists in-frame clones only, not all of them. The sample lists just over 250,000 clones, around 86% seen once, with approximately 9.8% in the top ten. The sequenced material came from peripheral blood. The receptors were sampled from a middle-aged man who had recovered from COVID-19.

The rearrangement joins TRBV12-3 or TRBV12-4 to TRBJ2-1; D uncertain. The ends were cut back, 5 bases at V and 10 bases at J, with 9 bases in the middle. The CDR3 is 11 amino acids. CDR3 amino acids: CASSPIREQFF. In DNA, the CDR3 is TGTGCCAGCAGTCCCATCAGGGAGCAGTTCTTC.

The rearrangement uses TRBV11-3 and TRBJ2-5, with 10 nucleotides matching TRBD2. The CDR3 runs 15 residues. V dropped 5 bases and J dropped 5; count of bases not matched to a gene: 8. Germline CDR1 and CDR2: SGHNT and YENEEA. CDR3 sequence reads: CASSRSGGAYETQYF. The CDR3 nucleotides are TGTGCCAGCAGCAGAAGCGGGGGGGCATACGAGACCCAGTACTTC.

The CDR3 DNA reads as TGTGCCAGCAGTCTACGGGACAGCTATGAGCAGTTCTTC. Residues: CASSLRDSYEQFF. The V and J genes are TRBV6-5 and TRBJ2-1; TRBD1 aligns across 7 bases. The CDR3 length is 13 residues. V lost 5 bases to trimming and J lost 8 bases; unmatched junction nucleotides: 6. CDR1 and CDR2 from the germline V gene are MNHEY and SVGAGI.

This clone turned up a few times. The gene calls are TRBV5-6 and TRBJ2-3, with 9 bases aligning to TRBD2. V gave up 2 bases and J gave up 5 bases; unmatched junction bases: 6. Germline V CDR1 and CDR2: SGHDT, YYEEEE. The length of the CDR3 is 15 residues. The CDR3 sequence is CASSLSSGVIDTQYF. In DNA form, the CDR3 reads TGTGCCAGCAGCTTATCTAGCGGGGTTATAGATACGCAGTATTTT.

This clone was recorded a few times. This sequence joins TRBV6-5 and TRBJ2-7; 10 bases fit TRBD1. V shed 7 bases and J 3 bases; nucleotides not matched to a gene: 6. The CDR3 sequence is 14 residues long. From germline, CDR1 is MNHEY and CDR2 SVGAGI. This chain's CDR3 is CASTPGTGDYEQYF. As DNA, the CDR3 is TGTGCCAGCACCCCCGGGACAGGGGACTACGAGCAGTACTTC.

On this clone: Additional DNA sequences in this sample encode the identical CDR3. The CDR3 DNA reads TGTGCCAGCAGCTCCGGGGGAGGGTGGAACTATGGCTACACCTTC. This gives the protein CASSSGGGWNYGYTF. The chain has TRBV7-9 and TRBJ1-2, with a tentative D call TRBD1 (5 bases). The CDR3 covers 15 residues. Germline CDR1 is SEHNR and CDR2 is FQNEAQ (reference sequence). The ends were cut back, 4 bases at V and 2 bases at J, with 14 bases in the middle.